One T cell receptor beta chain is described in this entry. Antigen unknown. CDR3 size: 12 residues. V was clipped by 7 bases and J by 7 bases; unmatched bases: 7. The germline V gene encodes CDR1 SNHLY and CDR2 FYNNEI. The table came from immunoSEQ multiplex PCR; TCRdb's copy has only in-frame clones and leaves some out. The table records more than 50,000 clones, about 90% of them present only once. The data were taken from a study of T cell responses to AZD1222 COVID-19 vaccine. Study-level information: Second-dose timings of about 4 or about 12 weeks were pooled.

General observations from the study: Repertoire sampling occurred only after the peak T cell response. After two AZD1222 doses, spike-specific TCR breadth and depth rose versus day 0. Just 5 to 7 people given AZD1222 tested seropositive at baseline.

V and J are TRBV2 and TRBJ2-7; the match to TRBD2 covers 7 bases. This clonotype was sampled from an adult in good health. Sequenced material: peripheral blood, taken on day 0 of AZD1222 vaccination. In DNA, the CDR3 is TGTGCCAGCAAGCCGGGACTATGGGAGCAGTACTTC. Encoded protein: CASKPGLWEQYF.